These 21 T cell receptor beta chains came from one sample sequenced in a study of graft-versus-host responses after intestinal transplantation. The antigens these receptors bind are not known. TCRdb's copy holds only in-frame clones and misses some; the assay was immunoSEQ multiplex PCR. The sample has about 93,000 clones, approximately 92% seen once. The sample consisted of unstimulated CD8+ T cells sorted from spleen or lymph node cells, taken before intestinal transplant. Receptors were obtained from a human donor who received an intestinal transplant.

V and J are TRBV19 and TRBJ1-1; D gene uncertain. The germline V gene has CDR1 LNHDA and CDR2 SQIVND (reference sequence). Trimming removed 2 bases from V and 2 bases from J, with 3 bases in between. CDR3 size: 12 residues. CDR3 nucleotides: TGTGCCAGTAGTATAACTAACACTGAAGCTTTCTTT. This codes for CASSITNTEAFF.

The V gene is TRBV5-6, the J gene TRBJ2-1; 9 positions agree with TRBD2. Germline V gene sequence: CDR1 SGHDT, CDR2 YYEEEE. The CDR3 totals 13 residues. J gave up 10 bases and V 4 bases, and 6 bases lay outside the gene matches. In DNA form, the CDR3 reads TGTGCCAGCAGCCTAATAGCGGGGGTGGAGCAGTTCTTC. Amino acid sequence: CASSLIAGVEQFF.

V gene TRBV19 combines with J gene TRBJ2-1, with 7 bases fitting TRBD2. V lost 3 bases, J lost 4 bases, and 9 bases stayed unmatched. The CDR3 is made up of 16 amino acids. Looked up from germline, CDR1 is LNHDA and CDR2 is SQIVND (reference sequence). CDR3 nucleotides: TGTGCCAGTAGTATCGGAAGGGGCGGGAGTTACAATGAGCAGTTCTTC. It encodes CASSIGRGGSYNEQFF.

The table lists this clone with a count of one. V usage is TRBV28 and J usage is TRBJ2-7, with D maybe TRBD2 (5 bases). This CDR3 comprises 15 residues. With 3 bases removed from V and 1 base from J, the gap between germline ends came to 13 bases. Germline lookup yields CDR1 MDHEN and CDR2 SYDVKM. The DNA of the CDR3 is TGTGCCAGCAGTTTTGGTCCACGAGGGTCCTACGAGCAGTACTTC. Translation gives CASSFGPRGSYEQYF.

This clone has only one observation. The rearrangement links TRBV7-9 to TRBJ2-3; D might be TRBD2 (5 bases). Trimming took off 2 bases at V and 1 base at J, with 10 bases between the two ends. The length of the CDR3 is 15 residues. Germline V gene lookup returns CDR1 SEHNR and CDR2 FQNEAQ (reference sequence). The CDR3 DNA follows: TGTGCCAGCAGCTTAACCCATAGCGGCACAGATACGCAGTATTTT. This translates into CASSLTHSGTDTQYF.

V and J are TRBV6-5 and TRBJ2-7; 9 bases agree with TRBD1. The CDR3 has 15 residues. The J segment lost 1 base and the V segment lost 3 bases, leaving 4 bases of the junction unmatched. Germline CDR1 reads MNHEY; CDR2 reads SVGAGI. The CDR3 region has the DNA TGTGCCAGCAGTTATGGGACAGGGCATTCCTACGAGCAGTACTTC. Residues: CASSYGTGHSYEQYF.

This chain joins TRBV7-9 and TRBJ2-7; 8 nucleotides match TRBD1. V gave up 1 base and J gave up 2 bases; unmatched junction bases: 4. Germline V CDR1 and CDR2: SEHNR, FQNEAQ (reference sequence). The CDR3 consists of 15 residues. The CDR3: CASSLGGDRPYEQYF. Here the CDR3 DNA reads TGTGCCAGCAGCTTAGGAGGGGACAGGCCCTACGAGCAGTACTTC.

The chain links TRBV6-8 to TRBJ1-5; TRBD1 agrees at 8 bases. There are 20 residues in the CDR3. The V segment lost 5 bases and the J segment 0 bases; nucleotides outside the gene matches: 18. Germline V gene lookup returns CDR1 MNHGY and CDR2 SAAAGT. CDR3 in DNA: TGTGCCAGCAGTCATTCACAGGGGGAATACCAACTTAATAGCAATCAGCCCCAGCATTTT. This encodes CASSHSQGEYQLNSNQPQHF.

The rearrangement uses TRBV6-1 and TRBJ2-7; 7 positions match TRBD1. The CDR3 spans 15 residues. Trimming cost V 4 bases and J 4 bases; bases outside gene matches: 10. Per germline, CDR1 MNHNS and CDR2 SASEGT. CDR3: CASSVNRGEWYEQYF. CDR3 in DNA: TGTGCCAGCAGTGTAAACAGGGGAGAGTGGTACGAGCAGTACTTC.

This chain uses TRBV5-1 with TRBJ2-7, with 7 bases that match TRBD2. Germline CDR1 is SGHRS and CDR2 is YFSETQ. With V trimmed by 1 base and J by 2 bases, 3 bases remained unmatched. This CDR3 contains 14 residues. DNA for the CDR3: TGCGCCAGCAGCTTGCTAGCGGATACCTACGAGCAGTACTTC. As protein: CASSLLADTYEQYF. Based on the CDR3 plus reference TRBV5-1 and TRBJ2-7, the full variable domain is KAGVTQTPRYLIKTRGQQVTLSCSPISGHRSVSWYQQTPGQGLQFLFEYFSETQRNKGNFPGRFSGRQFSNSRSEMNVSTLELGDSALYLCASSLLADTYEQYFGPGTRLTVT.

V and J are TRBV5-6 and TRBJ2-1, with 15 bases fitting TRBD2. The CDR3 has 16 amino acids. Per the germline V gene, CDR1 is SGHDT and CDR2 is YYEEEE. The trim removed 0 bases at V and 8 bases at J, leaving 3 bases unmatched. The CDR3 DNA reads TGTGCCAGCAGCTTGGGGACTAGCGGGGGGGCGGATGAGCAGTTCTTC. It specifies CASSLGTSGGADEQFF.

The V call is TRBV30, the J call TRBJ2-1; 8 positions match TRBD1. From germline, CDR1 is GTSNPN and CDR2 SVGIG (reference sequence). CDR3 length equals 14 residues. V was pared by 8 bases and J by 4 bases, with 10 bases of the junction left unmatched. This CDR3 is CARNSGDRYNEQFF. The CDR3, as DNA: TGTGCCCGAAACTCGGGGGACAGGTACAATGAGCAGTTCTTC.

The CDR3 here is CASGMSGHMNTEAFF. CDR3 nucleotides: TGCGCCAGCGGGATGTCCGGACATATGAACACTGAAGCTTTCTTT. V gene TRBV5-1 combines with J gene TRBJ1-1; tentatively, D is TRBD1 (5 bases). The V gene's germline CDR1 is SGHRS and CDR2 YFSETQ. The CDR3 sequence is 15 residues long. The V end was cut by 7 bases, the J end by 0 bases, with 16 bases between. The complete variable domain, with remaining parts taken from reference TRBV5-1 and TRBJ1-1, reads KAGVTQTPRYLIKTRGQQVTLSCSPISGHRSVSWYQQTPGQGLQFLFEYFSETQRNKGNFPGRFSGRQFSNSRSEMNVSTLELGDSALYLCASGMSGHMNTEAFFGQGTRLTVV.

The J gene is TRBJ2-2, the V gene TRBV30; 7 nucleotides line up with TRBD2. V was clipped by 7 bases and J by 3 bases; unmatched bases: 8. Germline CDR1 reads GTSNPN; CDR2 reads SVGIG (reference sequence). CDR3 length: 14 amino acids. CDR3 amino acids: CAFPGGSDTGELFF. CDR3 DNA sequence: TGTGCCTTCCCAGGCGGGAGCGACACCGGGGAGCTGTTTTTT.

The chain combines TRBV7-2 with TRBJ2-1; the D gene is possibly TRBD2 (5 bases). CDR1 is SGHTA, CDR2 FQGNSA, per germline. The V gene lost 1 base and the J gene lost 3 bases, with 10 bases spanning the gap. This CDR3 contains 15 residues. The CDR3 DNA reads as TGTGCCAGCAGCTTAGTAGTCGACTACTACAATGAGCAGTTCTTC. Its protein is CASSLVVDYYNEQFF. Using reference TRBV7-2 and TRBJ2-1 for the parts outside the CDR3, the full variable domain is GAGVSQSPSNKVTEKGKDVELRCDPISGHTALYWYRQSLGQGLEFLIYFQGNSAPDKSGLPSDRFSAERTGGSVSTLTIQRTQQEDSAVYLCASSLVVDYYNEQFFGPGTRLTVL.

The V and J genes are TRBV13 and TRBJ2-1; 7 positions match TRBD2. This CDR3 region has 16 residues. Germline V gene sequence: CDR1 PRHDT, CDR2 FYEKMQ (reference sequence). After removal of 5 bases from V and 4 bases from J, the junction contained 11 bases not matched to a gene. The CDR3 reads CASSAVPSGRYNEQFF. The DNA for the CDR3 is TGTGCCAGCAGCGCGGTCCCTAGCGGCCGGTACAATGAGCAGTTCTTC.

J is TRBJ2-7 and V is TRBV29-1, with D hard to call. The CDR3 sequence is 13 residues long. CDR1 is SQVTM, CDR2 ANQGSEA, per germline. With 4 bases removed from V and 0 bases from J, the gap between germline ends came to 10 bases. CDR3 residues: CSVVFGSSYEQYF. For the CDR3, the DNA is TGCAGCGTTGTATTCGGGTCCTCCTACGAGCAGTACTTC.

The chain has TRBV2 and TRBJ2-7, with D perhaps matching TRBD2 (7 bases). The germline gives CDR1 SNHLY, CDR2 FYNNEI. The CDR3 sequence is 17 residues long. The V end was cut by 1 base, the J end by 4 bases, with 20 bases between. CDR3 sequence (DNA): TGTGCCAGCAGTGAAGAGGGGGGGGCTAGCGGTCGGTACGAGCAGTACTTC. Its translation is CASSEEGGASGRYEQYF.

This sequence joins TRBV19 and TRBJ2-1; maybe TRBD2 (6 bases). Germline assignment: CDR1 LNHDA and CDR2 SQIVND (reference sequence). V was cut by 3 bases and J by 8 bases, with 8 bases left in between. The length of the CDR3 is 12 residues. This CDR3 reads CASSIGGDEQFF. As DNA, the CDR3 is TGTGCCAGTAGTATTGGCGGGGATGAGCAGTTCTTC.

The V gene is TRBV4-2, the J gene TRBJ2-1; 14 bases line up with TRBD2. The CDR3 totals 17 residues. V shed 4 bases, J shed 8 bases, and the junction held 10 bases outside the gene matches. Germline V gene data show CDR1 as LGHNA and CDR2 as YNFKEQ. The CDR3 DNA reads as TGTGCCAGCAGCCGCCTGGGGACTAGCGGGAGTAAGTATGAGCAGTTCTTC. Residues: CASSRLGTSGSKYEQFF.

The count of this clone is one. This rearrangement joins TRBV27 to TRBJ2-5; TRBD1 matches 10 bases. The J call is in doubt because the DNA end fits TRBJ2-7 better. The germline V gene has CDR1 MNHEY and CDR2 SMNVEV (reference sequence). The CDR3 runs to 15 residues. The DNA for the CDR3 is TGTGCCAGCAGTTCTGGGACAGGGGTCGCCTACGAGCAGTACTTC. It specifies CASSSGTGVAYEQYF.